This T cell receptor beta chain was sequenced during a study of T-cell memory formation after mild COVID-19. Comments on this clonotype: Its specificity is unknown.

TCR alpha and TCR beta cDNA libraries carrying sample barcodes and UMIs came from 5'RACE with constant-segment primers. From the 5' RACE reads, TCRdb called clonotypes with MiXCR, one entry per CDR3 protein. The sample contains 75,000 to 95,000 distinct CDR3 sequences, around an eighth of which appear only once. Study-wide results and limits: A subset of responding clones appeared in pre-infection memory, suggesting cross-reactive memory joined. The authors left the SARS-CoV-2 specificity of second-wave clones peaking on day 37 unconfirmed.

The CDR3 is 17 residues long. Looked up from germline, CDR1 is SEHNR and CDR2 is FQNEAQ (reference sequence). Trimming took 4 bases from V and 4 from J, leaving 20 bases between them. The chain has TRBV7-9 and TRBJ2-1; possible D gene TRBD2, 5 bases. Sequenced sample: PBMCs or a T cell subset sorted from them (not recorded which). The clonotype was recovered from an adult woman who had mild COVID-19 (a few samples of this study predate the infection). Cell type and time point are not known. CDR3 DNA: TGTGCCAGCAGCTGGAAGGAGACTATCAAAGCGTACAATGAGCAGTTCTTC. It translates to CASSWKETIKAYNEQFF.